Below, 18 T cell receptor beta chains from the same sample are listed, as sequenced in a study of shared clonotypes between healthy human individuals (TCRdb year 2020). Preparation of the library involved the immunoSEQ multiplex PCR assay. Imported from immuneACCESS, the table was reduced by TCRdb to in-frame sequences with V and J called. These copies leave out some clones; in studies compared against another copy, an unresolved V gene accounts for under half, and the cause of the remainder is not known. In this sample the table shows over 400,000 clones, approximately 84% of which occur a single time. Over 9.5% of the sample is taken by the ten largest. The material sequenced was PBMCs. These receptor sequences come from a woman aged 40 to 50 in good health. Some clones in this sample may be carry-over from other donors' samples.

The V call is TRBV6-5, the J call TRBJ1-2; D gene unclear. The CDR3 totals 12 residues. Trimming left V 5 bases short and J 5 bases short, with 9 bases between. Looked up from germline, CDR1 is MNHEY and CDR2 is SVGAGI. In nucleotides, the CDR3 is TGTGCCAGCAGTACCGGACCTTATGGCTACACCTTC. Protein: CASSTGPYGYTF.

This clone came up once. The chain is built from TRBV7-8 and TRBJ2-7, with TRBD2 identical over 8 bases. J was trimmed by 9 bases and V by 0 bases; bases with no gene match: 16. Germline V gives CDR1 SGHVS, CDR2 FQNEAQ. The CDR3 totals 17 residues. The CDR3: CASSLAWGLVGGPSQYF. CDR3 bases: TGTGCCAGCAGCTTAGCTTGGGGACTAGTGGGAGGGCCTTCGCAGTACTTC.

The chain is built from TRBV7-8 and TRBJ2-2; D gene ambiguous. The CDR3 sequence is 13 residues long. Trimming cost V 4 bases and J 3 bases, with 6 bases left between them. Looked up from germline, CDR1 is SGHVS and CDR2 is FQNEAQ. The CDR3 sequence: CASSSMYTGELFF. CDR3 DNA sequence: TGTGCCAGCAGCTCCATGTACACCGGGGAGCTGTTTTTT.

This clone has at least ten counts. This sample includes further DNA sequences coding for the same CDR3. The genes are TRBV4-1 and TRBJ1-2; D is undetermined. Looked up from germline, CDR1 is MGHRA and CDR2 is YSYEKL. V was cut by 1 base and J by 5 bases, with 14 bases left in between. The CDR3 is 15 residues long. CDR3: CASSQGSGIGYGYTF. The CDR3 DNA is TGCGCCAGCAGCCAAGGGTCTGGGATTGGGTATGGCTACACCTTC.

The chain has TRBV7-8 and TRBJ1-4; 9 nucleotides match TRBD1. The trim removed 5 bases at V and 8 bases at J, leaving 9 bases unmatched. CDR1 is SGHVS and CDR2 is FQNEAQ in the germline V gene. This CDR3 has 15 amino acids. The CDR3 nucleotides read TGTGCCAGCAGCCCAAGGGACAGGGCGTTCGAAAAACTGTTTTTT. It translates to CASSPRDRAFEKLFF.

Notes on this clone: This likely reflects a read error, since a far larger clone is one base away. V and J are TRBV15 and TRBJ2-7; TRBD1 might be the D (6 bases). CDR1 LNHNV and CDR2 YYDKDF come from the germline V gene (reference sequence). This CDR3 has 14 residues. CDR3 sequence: CATSRAGTYYGQYF. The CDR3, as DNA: TGTGCCACCAGCAGAGCCGGGACATACTACGGGCAGTACTTC.

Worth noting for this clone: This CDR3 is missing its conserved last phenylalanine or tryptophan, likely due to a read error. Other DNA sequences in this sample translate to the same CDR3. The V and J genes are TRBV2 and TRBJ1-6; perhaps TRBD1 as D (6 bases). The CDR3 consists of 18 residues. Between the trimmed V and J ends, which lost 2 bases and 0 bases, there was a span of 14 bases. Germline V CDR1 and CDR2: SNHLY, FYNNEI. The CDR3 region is CASSERGHGSSYNSPLHL. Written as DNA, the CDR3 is TGTGCCAGCAGTGAAAGGGGACACGGGAGCTCCTATAATTCACCCCTCCACCTT.

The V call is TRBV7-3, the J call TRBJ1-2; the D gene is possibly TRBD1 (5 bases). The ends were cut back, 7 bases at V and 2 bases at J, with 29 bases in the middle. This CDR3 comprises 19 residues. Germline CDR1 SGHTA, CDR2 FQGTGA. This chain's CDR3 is CASNPTSGVRRSSNYGYTF. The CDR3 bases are TGTGCCAGCAATCCTACCTCGGGGGTCAGAAGGAGTTCAAACTATGGCTACACCTTC.

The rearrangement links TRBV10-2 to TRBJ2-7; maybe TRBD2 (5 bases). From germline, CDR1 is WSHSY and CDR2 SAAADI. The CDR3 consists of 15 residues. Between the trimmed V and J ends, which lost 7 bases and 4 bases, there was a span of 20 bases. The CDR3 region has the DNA TGCGCCAGCACCTCCGGGGTGACTCAACTTTACGAGCAGTACTTC. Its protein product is CASTSGVTQLYEQYF.

The CDR3 DNA follows: TGTGCCAGCAGCTTAGCGGGACATTCCTACGAGCAGTACTTC. Protein product: CASSLAGHSYEQYF. The chain carries TRBV11-3 and TRBJ2-7, with D perhaps TRBD1 (6 bases). The V gene lost 1 base and the J gene lost 1 base, with 8 bases spanning the gap. Germline V gives CDR1 SGHNT, CDR2 YENEEA. CDR3 length: 14 amino acids.

The CDR3 loop is CASREGDQPQHF. DNA for the CDR3: TGTGCCAGCAGGGAAGGGGATCAGCCCCAGCATTTT. The chain has TRBV25-1 and TRBJ1-5; D is perhaps TRBD1 (5 bases). CDR1 is MGHDK and CDR2 is SYGVNS in the germline V gene. The CDR3 is 12 residues long. Trimming left V 6 bases short and J 5 bases short, with 8 bases between.

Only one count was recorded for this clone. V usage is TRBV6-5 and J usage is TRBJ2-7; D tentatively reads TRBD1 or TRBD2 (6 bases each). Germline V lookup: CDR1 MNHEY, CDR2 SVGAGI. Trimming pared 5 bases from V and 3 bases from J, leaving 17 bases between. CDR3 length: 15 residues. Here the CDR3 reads CASSTGASPFYEQYF. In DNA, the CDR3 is TGTGCCAGCAGTACGGGGGCGAGCCCCTTCTACGAGCAGTACTTC.

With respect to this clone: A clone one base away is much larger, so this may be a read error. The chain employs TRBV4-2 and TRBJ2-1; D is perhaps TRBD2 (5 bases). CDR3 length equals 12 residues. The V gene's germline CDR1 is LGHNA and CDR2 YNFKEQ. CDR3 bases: TGTACCAGCAGCCAATCACTAGTGATCCAGTTCTTC. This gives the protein CTSSQSLVIQFF.

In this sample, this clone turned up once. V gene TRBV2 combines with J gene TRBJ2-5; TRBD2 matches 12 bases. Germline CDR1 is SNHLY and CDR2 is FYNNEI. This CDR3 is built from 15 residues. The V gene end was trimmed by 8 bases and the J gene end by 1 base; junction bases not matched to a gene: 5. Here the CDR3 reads CASARTSGIQETQYF. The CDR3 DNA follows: TGTGCCAGCGCCAGGACTAGCGGGATCCAAGAGACCCAGTACTTC.

In DNA form, the CDR3 reads TGTGCCAGCAGCTTTATAGCGGGAAACACCGGGGAGCTGTTTTTT. Translating it yields CASSFIAGNTGELFF. The rearrangement links TRBV11-3 to TRBJ2-2; 8 bases are a match to TRBD2. Germline V gene data show CDR1 as SGHNT and CDR2 as YENEEA. The CDR3 is 15 residues long. Trimming removed 3 bases from V and 2 bases from J; junction bases left unmatched: 2. The full variable domain, rest sourced from reference TRBV11-3 and TRBJ2-2, is EAGVVQSPRYKIIEKKQPVAFWCNPISGHNTLYWYLQNLGQGPELLIRYENEEAVDDSQLPKDRFSAERLKGVDSTLKIQPAELGDSAVYLCASSFIAGNTGELFFGEGSRLTVL.

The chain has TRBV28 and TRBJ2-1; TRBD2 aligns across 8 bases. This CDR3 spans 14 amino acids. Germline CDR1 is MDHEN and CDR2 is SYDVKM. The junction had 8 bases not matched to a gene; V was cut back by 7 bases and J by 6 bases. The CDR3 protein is CASTGGLALNEQFF. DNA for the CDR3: TGTGCCAGCACCGGAGGACTAGCCCTCAATGAGCAGTTCTTC.

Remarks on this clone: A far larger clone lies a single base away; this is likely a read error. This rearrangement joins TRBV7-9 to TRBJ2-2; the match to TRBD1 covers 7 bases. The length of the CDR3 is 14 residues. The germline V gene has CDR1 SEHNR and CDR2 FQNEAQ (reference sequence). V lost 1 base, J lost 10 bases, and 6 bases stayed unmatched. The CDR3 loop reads CASSLEGGIVELFF. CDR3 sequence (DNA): TGTGCCAGCAGCTTAGAAGGGGGCATCGTGGAGCTGTTTTTT.

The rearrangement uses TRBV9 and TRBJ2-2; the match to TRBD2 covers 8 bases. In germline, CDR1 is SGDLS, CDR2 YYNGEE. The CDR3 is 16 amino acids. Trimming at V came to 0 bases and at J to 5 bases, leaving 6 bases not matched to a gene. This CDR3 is CASSVGSSGRTGELFF. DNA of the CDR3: TGTGCCAGCAGCGTAGGTTCGAGCGGGAGAACCGGGGAGCTGTTTTTT.